The clone carrying this T cell receptor beta chain turned up a few times. Antigen: not known. CDR3 size: 15 residues. Trimming shortened V by 5 bases and J by 4 bases, and 17 bases separated the two germline ends. Germline V gives CDR1 LGHDT, CDR2 YNNKEL (reference sequence). The source of the sample is a study of blood T cells in healthy people across ages. Broader study findings: Higher naive T cell percentage went strongly together with higher TCR beta diversity.

PCR was performed a second time for roughly 7 to 12 cycles using a sample-barcoded 5' primer and a J-beta primer mix. At least 2.5 million CDR3-containing paired-end reads were obtained per sample. TCRdb called the 5' RACE reads again in MiXCR, with one record for every CDR3 protein. The sample contains hundreds of thousands of distinct CDR3 sequences, 58% of which appear only once. The chain employs TRBV3-1 and TRBJ1-2; TRBD1 might be the D (6 bases). This TCR derives from a man younger than 45 in good health. The sample consisted of blood. The DNA for the CDR3 is TGTGCCAGCAGCACCACAGGGCTCCCCCTCTATGGCTACACCTTC. Protein: CASSTTGLPLYGYTF.